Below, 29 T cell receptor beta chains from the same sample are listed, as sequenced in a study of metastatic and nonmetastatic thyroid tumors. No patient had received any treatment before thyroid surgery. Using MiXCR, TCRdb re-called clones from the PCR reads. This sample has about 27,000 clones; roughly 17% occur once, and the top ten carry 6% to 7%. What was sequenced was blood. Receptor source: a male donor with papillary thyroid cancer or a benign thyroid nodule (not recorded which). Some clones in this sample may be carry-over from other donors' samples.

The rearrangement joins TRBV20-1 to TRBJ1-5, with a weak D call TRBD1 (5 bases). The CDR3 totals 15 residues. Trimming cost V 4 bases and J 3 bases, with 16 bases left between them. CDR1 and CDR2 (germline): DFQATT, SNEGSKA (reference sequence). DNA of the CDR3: TGCAGTGCTATGGGGGTCGGCGGACTCAATCAGCCCCAGCATTTT. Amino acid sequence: CSAMGVGGLNQPQHF.

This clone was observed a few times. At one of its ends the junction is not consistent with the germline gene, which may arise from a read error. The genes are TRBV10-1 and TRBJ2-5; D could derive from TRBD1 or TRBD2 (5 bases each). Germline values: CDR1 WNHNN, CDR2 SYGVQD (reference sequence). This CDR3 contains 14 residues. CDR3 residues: CAITPGRRQEIQYF. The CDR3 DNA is TGCGCCATCACGCCGGGGCGGCGACAAGAGATCCAGTACTTC.

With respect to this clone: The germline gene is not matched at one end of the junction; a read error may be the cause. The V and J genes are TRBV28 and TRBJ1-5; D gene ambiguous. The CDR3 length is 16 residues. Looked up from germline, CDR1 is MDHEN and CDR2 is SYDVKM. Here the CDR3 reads CASSRDLGPLGQHQHF. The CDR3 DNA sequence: TGTGCCAGCAGTCGAGACCTCGGGCCCTTGGGTCAGCACCAGCATTTT.

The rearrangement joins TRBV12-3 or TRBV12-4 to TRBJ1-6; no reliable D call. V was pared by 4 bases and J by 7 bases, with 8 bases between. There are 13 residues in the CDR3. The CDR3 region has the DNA TGTGCCAGCAGTTCGGACGCAAATTCACCCCTCCACTTT. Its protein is CASSSDANSPLHF.

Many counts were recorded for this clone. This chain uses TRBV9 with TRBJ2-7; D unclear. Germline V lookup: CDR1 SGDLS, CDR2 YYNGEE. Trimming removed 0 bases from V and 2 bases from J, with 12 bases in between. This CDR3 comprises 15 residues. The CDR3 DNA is TGTGCCAGCAGCGTAGCGGCTACTCTTACCTACGAGCAGTACTTC. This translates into CASSVAATLTYEQYF.

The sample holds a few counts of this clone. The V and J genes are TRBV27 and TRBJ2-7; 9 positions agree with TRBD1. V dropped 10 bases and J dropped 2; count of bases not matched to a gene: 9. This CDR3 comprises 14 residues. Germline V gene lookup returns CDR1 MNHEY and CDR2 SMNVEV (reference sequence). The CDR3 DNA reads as TGTGCCACCAGACCCGGGACAGGGACCTACGAGCAGTACTTC. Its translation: CATRPGTGTYEQYF.

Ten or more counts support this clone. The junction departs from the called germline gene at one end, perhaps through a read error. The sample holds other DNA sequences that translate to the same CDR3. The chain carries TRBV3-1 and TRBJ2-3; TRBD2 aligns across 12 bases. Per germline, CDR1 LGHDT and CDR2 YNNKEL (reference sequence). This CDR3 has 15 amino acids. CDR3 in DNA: TGTGCCAGCAGCCCGACTAGCGGGAGCACGGATACGCAGTATTTT. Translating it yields CASSPTSGSTDTQYF.

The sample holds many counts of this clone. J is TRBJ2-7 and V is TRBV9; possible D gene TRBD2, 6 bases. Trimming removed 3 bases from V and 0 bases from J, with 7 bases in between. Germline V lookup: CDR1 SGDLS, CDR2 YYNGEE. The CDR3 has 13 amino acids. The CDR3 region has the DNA TGTGCCAGCAGCGGGACTAACTCCTACGAGCAGTACTTC. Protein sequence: CASSGTNSYEQYF.

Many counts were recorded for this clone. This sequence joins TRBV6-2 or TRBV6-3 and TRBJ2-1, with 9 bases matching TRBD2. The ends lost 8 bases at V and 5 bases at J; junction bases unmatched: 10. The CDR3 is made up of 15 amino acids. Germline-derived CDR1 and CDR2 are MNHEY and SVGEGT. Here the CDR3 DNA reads TGTGCCAGCCGATTCACGACTAGCGGAAACAATGAGCAGTTCTTC. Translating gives CASRFTTSGNNEQFF.

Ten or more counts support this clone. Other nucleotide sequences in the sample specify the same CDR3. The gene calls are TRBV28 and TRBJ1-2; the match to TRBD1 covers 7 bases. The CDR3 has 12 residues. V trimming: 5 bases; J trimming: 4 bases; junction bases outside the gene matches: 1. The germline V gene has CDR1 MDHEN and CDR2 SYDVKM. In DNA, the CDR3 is TGTGCCAGCAGTGGGGACAGCTATGGCTACACCTTC. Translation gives CASSGDSYGYTF.

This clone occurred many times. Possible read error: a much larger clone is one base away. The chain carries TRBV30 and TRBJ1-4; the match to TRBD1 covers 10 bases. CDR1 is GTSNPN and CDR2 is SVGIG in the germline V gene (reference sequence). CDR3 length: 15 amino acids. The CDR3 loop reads CARSEPGQGFEKLFF. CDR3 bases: TGTGCCCGGAGTGAGCCGGGACAGGGGTTCGAAAAACTGTTTTTT.

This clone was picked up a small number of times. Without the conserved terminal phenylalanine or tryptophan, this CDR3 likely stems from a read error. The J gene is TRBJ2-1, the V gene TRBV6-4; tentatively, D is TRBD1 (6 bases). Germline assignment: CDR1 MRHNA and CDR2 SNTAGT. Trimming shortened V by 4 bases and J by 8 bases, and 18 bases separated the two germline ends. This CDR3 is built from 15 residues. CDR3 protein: CASSVRAGANDEQFS. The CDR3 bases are TGTGCCAGCAGTGTTAGGGCAGGGGCCAACGATGAGCAGTTCTCC.

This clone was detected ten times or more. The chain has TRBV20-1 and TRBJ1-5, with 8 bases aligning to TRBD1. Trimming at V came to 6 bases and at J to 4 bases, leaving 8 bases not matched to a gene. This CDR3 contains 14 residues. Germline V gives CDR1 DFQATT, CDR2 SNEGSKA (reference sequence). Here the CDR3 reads CSAQDRAWNQPQHF. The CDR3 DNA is TGCAGTGCGCAGGACAGGGCGTGGAATCAGCCCCAGCATTTT.

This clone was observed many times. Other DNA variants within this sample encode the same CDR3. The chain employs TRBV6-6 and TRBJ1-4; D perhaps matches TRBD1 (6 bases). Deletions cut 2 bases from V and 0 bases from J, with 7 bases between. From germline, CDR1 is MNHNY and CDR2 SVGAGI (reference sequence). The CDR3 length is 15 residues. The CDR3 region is CASSYHRATNEKLFF. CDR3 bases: TGTGCCAGCAGTTACCACAGGGCAACTAATGAAAAACTGTTTTTT.

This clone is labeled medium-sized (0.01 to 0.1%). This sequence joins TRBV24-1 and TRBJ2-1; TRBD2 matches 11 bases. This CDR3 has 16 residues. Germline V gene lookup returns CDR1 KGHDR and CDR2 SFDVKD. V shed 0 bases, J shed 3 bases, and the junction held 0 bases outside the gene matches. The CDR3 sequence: CATSDLGTSGYNEQFF. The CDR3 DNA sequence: TGTGCCACCAGTGATTTGGGGACTAGCGGCTACAATGAGCAGTTCTTC.

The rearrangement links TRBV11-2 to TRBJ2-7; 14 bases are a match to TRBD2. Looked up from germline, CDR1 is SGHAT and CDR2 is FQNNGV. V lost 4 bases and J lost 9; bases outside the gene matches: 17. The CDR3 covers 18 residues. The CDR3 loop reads CASSYTSGLAGDRRGQYF. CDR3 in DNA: TGTGCCAGCAGCTACACATCGGGACTAGCGGGAGATAGGCGCGGGCAGTACTTC.

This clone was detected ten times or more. The CDR3 region is CASSSRYGGGTRGNTGELFF. The CDR3 coding sequence is TGTGCCAGCAGTTCGAGGTATGGGGGAGGGACGCGCGGGAACACCGGGGAGCTGTTTTTT. This chain connects TRBV6-5 to TRBJ2-2; 7 nucleotides agree with TRBD2. CDR1 is MNHEY and CDR2 is SVGAGI in the germline V gene. The CDR3 has 20 residues. The V segment lost 4 bases and the J segment 1 base; nucleotides outside the gene matches: 18.

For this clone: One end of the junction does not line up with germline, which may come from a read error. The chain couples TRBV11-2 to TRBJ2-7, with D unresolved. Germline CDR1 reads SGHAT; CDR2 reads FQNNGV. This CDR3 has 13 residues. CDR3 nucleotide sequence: TGTGCCAGCAGCTTATTAATCTCCTACGACCAGTACTTC. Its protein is CASSLLISYDQYF.

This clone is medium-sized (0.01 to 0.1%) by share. CDR3 in DNA: TGCGCCAGCAGCCCCCGTTTGGGACTAGCGGGAGGGAGCTACGAGCAGTACTTC. It translates to CASSPRLGLAGGSYEQYF. The V call is TRBV5-1, the J call TRBJ2-7, with 16 bases matching TRBD2. V gave up 4 bases and J gave up 3 bases; unmatched junction bases: 10. CDR3 length: 18 amino acids. CDR1 is SGHRS and CDR2 is YFSETQ in the germline V gene.

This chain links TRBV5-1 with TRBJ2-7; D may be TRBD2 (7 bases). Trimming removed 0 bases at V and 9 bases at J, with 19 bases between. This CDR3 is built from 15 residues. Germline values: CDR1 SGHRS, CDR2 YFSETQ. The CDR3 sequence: CASSLGEGRGKVQYF. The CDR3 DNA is TGCGCCAGCAGCTTGGGGGAGGGCAGGGGCAAGGTGCAGTACTTC. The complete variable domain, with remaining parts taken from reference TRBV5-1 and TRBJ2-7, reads KAGVTQTPRYLIKTRGQQVTLSCSPISGHRSVSWYQQTPGQGLQFLFEYFSETQRNKGNFPGRFSGRQFSNSRSEMNVSTLELGDSALYLCASSLGEGRGKVQYFGPGTRLTVT.

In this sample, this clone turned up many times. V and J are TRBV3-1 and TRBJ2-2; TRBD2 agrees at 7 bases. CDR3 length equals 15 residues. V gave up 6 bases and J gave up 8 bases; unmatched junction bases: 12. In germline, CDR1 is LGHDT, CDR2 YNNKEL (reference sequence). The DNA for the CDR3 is TGTGCCAGCAGTCAAATGGGACTACTGGGGGGGGAGCTGTTTTTT. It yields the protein CASSQMGLLGGELFF.

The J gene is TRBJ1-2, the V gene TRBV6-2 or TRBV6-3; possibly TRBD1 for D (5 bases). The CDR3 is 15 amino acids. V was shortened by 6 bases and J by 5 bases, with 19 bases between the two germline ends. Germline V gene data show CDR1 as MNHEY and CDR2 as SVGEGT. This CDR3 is CASSYERGSLYGYTF. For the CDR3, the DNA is TGTGCCAGCAGCTACGAGCGGGGCTCCCTTTATGGCTACACCTTC.

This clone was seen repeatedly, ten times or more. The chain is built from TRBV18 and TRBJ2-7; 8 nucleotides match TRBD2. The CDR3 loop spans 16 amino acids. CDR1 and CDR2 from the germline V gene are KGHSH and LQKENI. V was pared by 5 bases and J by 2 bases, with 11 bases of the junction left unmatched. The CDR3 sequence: CASSSPMSAGAYEQYF. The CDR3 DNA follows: TGTGCCAGCTCATCCCCTATGTCAGCGGGAGCCTACGAGCAGTACTTC.

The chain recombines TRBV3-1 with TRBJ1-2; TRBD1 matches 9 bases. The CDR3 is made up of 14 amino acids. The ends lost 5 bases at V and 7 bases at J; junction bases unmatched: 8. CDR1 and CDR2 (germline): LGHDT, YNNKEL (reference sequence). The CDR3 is CASSSSDRGSGYTF. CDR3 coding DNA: TGTGCCAGCAGCTCCTCGGACAGGGGATCTGGCTACACCTTC.

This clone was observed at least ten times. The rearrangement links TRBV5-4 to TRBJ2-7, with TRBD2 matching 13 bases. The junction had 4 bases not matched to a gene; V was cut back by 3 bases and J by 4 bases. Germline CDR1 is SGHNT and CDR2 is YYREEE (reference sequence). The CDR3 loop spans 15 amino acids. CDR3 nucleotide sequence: TGTGCCAGCAGCTCACCGACTAGCGGGAGGTACGAGCAGTACTTC. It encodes CASSSPTSGRYEQYF.

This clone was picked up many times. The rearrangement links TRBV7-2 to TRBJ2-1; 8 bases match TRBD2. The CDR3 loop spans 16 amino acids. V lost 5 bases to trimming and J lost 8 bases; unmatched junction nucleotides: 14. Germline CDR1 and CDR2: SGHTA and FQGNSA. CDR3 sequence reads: CASSPPGTRSSYEQFF. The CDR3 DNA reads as TGTGCCAGCAGCCCCCCCGGGACTAGGAGTTCCTATGAGCAGTTCTTC.

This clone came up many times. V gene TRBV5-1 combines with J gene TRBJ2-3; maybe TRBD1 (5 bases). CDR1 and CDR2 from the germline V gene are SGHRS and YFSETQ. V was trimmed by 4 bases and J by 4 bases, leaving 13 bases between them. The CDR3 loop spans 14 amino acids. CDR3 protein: CASSPELGADTQYF. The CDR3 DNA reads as TGCGCCAGCAGCCCGGAGCTAGGGGCAGATACGCAGTATTTT.

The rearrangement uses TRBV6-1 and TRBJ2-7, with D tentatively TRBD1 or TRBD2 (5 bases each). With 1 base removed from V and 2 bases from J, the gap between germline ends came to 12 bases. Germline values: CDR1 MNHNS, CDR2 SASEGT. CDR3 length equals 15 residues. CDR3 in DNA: TGTGCCAGCAGTGAAGGGGGACCGCCTACCTACGAGCAGTACTTC. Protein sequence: CASSEGGPPTYEQYF.

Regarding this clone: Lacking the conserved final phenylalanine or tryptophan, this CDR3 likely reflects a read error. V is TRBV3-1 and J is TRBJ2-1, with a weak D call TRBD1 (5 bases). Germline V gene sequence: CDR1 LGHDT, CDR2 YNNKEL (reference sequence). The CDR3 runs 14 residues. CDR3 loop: CVSSQRRQSNEQFL. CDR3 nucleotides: TGTGTCAGCAGCCAGAGACGACAGAGCAATGAGCAGTTCCTC.